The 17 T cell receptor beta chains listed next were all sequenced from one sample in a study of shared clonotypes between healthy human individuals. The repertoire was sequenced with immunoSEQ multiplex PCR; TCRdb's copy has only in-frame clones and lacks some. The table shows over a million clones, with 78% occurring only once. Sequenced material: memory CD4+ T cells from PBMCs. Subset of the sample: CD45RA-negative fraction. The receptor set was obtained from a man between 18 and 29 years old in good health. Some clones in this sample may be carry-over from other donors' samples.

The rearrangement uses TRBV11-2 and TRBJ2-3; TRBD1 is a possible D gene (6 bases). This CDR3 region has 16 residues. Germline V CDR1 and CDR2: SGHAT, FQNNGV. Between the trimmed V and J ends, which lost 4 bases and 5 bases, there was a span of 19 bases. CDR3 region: CASSSVKRGFGDTQYF. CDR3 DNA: TGTGCCAGCAGCTCCGTGAAGAGGGGGTTTGGAGATACGCAGTATTTT.

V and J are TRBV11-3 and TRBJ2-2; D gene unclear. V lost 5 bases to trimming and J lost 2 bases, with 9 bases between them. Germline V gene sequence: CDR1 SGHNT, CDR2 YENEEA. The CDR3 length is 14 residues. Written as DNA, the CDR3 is TGTGCCAGCAGCCCTGACCAAAACACCGGGGAGCTGTTTTTT. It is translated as CASSPDQNTGELFF.

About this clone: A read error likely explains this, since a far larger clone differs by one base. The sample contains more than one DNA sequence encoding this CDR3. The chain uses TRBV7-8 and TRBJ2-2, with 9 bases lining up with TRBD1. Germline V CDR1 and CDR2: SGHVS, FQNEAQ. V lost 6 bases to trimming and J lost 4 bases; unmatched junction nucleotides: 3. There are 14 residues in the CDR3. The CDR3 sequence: CASRLTGGTGELFF. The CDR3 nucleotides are TGTGCCAGCAGGCTGACAGGGGGCACCGGGGAGCTGTTTTTT.

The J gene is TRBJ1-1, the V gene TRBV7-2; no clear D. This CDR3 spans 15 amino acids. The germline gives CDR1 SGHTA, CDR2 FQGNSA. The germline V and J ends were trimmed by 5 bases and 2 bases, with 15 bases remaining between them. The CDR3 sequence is CASSEHPGPNTEAFF. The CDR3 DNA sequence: TGTGCCAGCAGCGAACATCCGGGCCCAAACACTGAAGCTTTCTTT.

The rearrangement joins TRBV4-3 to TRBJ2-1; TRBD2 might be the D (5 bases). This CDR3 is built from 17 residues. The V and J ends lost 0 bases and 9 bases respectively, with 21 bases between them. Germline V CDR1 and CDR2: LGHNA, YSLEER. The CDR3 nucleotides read TGCGCCAGCAGCCAAGATATCCCCGGGAATAGCGCAGCTGAGCAGTTCTTC. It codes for CASSQDIPGNSAAEQFF.

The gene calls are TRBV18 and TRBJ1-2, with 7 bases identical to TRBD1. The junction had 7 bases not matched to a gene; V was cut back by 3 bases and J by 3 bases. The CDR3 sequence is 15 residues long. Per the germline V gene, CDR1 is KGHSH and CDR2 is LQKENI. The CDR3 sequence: CASSPLDRTHYGYTF. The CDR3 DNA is TGTGCCAGCTCACCCTTGGACAGGACTCACTATGGCTACACCTTC.

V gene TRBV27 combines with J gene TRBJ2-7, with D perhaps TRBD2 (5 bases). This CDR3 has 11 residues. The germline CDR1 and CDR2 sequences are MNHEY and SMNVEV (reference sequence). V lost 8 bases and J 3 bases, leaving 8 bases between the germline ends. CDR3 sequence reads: CASAGYYEQYF. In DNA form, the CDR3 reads TGTGCCAGCGCGGGTTACTACGAGCAGTACTTC.

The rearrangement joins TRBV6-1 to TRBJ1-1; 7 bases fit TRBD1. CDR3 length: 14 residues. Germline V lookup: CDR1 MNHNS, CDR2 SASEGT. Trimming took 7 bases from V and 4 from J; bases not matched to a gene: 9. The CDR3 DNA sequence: TGTGCCAGCATTCGCGACAGGGTGGGCACTGAAGCTTTCTTT. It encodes CASIRDRVGTEAFF.

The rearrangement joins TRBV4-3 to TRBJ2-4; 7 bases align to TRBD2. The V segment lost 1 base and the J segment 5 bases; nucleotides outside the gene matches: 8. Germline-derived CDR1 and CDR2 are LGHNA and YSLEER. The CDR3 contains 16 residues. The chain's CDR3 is CASSQGVSGGQNIQYF. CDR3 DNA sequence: TGCGCCAGCAGCCAAGGAGTCTCGGGAGGTCAAAACATTCAGTACTTC.

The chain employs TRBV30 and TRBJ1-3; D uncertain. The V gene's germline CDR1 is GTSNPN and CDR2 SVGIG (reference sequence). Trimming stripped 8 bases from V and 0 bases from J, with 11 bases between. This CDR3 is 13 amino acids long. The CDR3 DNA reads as TGTGCCCTTGGGCAAACCTCTGGAAACACCATATATTTT. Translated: CALGQTSGNTIYF.

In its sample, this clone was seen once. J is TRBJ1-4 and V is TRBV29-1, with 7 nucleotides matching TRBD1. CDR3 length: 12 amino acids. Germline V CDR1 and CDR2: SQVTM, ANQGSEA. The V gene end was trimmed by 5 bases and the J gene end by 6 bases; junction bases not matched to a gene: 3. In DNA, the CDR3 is TGCAGCGTTTCAGGGGGAGATGAAAAACTGTTTTTT. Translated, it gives CSVSGGDEKLFF.

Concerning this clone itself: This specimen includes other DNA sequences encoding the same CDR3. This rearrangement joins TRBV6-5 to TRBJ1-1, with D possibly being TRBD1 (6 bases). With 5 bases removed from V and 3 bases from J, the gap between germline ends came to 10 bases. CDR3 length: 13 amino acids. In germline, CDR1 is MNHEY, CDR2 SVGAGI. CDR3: CASSDGGDTEAFF. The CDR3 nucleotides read TGTGCCAGCAGTGACGGGGGCGACACTGAAGCTTTCTTT.

The CDR3 DNA sequence: TGCGCCAGCAGTGAGTCCCTACTAGTCCTCTCCTACAATGAGCAGTTCTTC. Its translation is CASSESLLVLSYNEQFF. V and J are TRBV10-1 and TRBJ2-1; maybe TRBD2 (5 bases). Germline-derived CDR1 and CDR2 are WNHNN and SYGVQD (reference sequence). The CDR3 covers 17 residues. Trimming left V 0 bases short and J 0 bases short, with 12 bases between.

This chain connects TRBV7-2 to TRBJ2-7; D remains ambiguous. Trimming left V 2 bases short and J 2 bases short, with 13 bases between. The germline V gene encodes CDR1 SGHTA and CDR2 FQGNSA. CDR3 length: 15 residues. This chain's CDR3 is CASSLMLEPAYEQYF. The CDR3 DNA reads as TGTGCCAGCAGCTTAATGCTAGAACCCGCCTACGAGCAGTACTTC.

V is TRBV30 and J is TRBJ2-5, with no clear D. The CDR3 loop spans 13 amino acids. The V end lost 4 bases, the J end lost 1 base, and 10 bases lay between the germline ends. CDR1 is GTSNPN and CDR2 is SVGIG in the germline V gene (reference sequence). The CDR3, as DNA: TGTGCCTGGAACCCCCAAGTCCAAGAGACCCAGTACTTC. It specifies CAWNPQVQETQYF.

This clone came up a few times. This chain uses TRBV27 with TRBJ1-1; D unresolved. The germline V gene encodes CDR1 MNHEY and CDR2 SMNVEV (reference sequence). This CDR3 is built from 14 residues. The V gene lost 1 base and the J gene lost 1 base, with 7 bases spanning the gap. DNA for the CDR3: TGTGCCAGCAGTTTATATTCCCCGAACACTGAAGCTTTCTTT. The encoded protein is CASSLYSPNTEAFF.

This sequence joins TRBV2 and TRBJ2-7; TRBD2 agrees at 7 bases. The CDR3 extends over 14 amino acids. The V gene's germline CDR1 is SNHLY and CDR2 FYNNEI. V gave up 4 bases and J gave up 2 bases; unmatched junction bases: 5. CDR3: CASSVRLAAYEQYF. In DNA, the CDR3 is TGTGCCAGCAGTGTCCGGCTAGCGGCCTACGAGCAGTACTTC.